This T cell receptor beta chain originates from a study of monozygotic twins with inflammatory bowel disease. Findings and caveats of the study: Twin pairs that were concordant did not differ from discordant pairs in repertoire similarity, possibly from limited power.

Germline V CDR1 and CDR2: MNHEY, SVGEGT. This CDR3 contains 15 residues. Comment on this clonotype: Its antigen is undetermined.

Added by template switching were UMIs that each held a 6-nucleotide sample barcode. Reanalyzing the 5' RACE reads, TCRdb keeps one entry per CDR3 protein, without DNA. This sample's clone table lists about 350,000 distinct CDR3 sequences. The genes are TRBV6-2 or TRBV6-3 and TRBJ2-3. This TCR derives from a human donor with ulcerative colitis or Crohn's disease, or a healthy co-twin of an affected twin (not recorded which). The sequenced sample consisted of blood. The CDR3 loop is CASSYRGNAADTQYF.